Listed here are 17 T cell receptor beta chains from one sample, sequenced in a study of blood T cells in healthy people across ages. Together with a sample-barcoded 5' primer, a J-beta primer mix was included in a second PCR lasting roughly 6 to 12 cycles. TCRdb fed the 5' RACE reads into MiXCR, producing one record per CDR3 protein. The repertoire consists of approximately 1,700,000 distinct CDR3 sequences, with about two fifths occurring once and the leading ten covering more than 20%. The sequenced material came from blood. These TCRs come from a human donor in good health.

The J gene is TRBJ2-1, the V gene TRBV4-1; 14 bases are a match to TRBD2. Germline values: CDR1 MGHRA, CDR2 YSYEKL. The CDR3 totals 16 residues. The V segment lost 0 bases and the J segment 10 bases; nucleotides outside the gene matches: 5. This CDR3 is CASSQEWGTSGGEQFF. The CDR3, as DNA: TGCGCCAGCAGCCAAGAGTGGGGGACTAGCGGGGGCGAGCAGTTCTTC.

The sample holds a few counts of this clonotype. The gene calls are TRBV28 and TRBJ2-7; D is ambiguous. The CDR3 is made up of 10 amino acids. Germline CDR1 is MDHEN and CDR2 is SYDVKM. The chain's CDR3 is CTATHDEQYF. The CDR3 coding sequence is TGTACCGCTACCCATGACGAGCAGTACTTC.

The chain has TRBV28 and TRBJ1-2; the D is unclear. Trimming took off 6 bases at V and 1 base at J, with 15 bases between the two ends. This CDR3 comprises 15 residues. Per germline, CDR1 MDHEN and CDR2 SYDVKM. The CDR3 nucleotides read TGTGCCAGCAGCCTCCCCGGACTGGGTAACTATGGCTACACCTTC. It specifies CASSLPGLGNYGYTF.

The chain is built from TRBV24-1 and TRBJ1-2, with unresolved D. Looked up from germline, CDR1 is KGHDR and CDR2 is SFDVKD. Trimming left V 4 bases short and J 4 bases short, with 9 bases between. This CDR3 is 13 amino acids long. This CDR3 is CATSDNSGYGYTF. The CDR3 DNA is TGTGCCACCAGTGACAACAGCGGCTATGGCTACACCTTC.

V is TRBV2 and J is TRBJ2-3; maybe TRBD2 (6 bases). The CDR3 length is 16 residues. CDR1 is SNHLY and CDR2 is FYNNEI in the germline V gene. Deletions cut 5 bases from V and 0 bases from J, with 15 bases between. CDR3 region: CASSQGAGTSTDTQYF. The CDR3 nucleotides are TGTGCCAGCAGTCAAGGGGCGGGAACTAGCACAGATACGCAGTATTTT. The full variable domain, with the rest looked up from reference TRBV2 and TRBJ2-3, is EPEVTQTPSHQVTQMGQEVILRCVPISNHLYFYWYRQILGQKVEFLVSFYNNEISEKSEIFDDQFSVERPDGSNFTLKIRSTKLEDSAMYFCASSQGAGTSTDTQYFGPGTRLTVL.

The rearrangement joins TRBV6-5 to TRBJ2-1; D not certain. V lost 6 bases, J lost 7 bases, and 10 bases lay in between. The CDR3 covers 12 residues. Germline V gene lookup returns CDR1 MNHEY and CDR2 SVGAGI. The CDR3 DNA sequence: TGTGCCAGCAGAAACTCTAGGAATGAGCAGTTCTTC. It encodes CASRNSRNEQFF.

The chain uses TRBV7-9 and TRBJ2-1; D might be TRBD1 (6 bases). This CDR3 is 16 amino acids long. Germline V gene data show CDR1 as SEHNR and CDR2 as FQNEAQ (reference sequence). Trimming pared 4 bases from V and 5 bases from J, leaving 18 bases between. The CDR3 sequence is CASSSAGWDTHNEQFF. In DNA, the CDR3 is TGTGCCAGCAGCTCAGCCGGCTGGGACACCCACAATGAGCAGTTCTTC.

The chain employs TRBV2 and TRBJ2-5; a possible D gene is TRBD1 (5 bases). The germline CDR1 and CDR2 sequences are SNHLY and FYNNEI. V lost 11 bases and J 11 bases, leaving 30 bases between the germline ends. The CDR3 length is 15 residues. The CDR3 nucleotides read TGTGCCGGCACCCCGGAAGGACATAGGGGAAGTGAGCAGTACTTC. Translation gives CAGTPEGHRGSEQYF.

This chain joins TRBV6-6 and TRBJ1-1; TRBD1 matches at 11 bases. V lost 10 bases and J lost 3; bases outside the gene matches: 7. The CDR3 consists of 14 residues. CDR1 and CDR2 (germline): MNHNY, SVGAGI (reference sequence). CDR3 coding DNA: TGTGCCACCAACGGACAGGGGGCGGACACTGAAGCTTTCTTT. Translating it yields CATNGQGADTEAFF.

This clonotype was found a few times. The genes are TRBV7-3 and TRBJ2-5; no firm D call. The germline V gene encodes CDR1 SGHTA and CDR2 FQGTGA. Deletions cut 4 bases from V and 1 base from J, with 7 bases between. This CDR3 has 13 residues. The CDR3 nucleotides read TGTGCCAGCAGCTCCTGGGGCCAAGAGACCCAGTACTTC. This sequence encodes CASSSWGQETQYF.

The sample holds a few counts of this clonotype. The chain employs TRBV6-2 or TRBV6-3 and TRBJ2-1; the D gene could be TRBD1 or TRBD2 (5 bases each). Germline V gene sequence: CDR1 MNHEY, CDR2 SVGEGT. The CDR3 runs to 15 residues. Trimming left V 6 bases short and J 4 bases short, with 16 bases between. CDR3 nucleotides: TGTGCCAGCAGCCCCCTGGGGGTCGGGTACAATGAGCAGTTCTTC. Protein sequence: CASSPLGVGYNEQFF.

V gene TRBV5-6 combines with J gene TRBJ1-2; TRBD1 aligns across 9 bases. The CDR3 has 16 residues. V shed 6 bases and J 0 bases; nucleotides not matched to a gene: 9. Germline values: CDR1 SGHDT, CDR2 YYEEEE. This CDR3 is CASNLGTGQTNYGYTF. Here the CDR3 DNA reads TGTGCCAGCAACCTCGGGACAGGGCAGACTAACTATGGCTACACCTTC.

This clonotype was detected only a few times. The chain couples TRBV7-9 to TRBJ2-1; D is unresolved. This CDR3 has 13 amino acids. From germline, CDR1 is SEHNR and CDR2 FQNEAQ (reference sequence). Trimming pared 5 bases from V and 8 bases from J, leaving 13 bases between. The CDR3 nucleotides read TGTGCCAGCAGCATCGACTCGGGCGATGAGCAGTTCTTC. Its protein is CASSIDSGDEQFF.

This clonotype was observed a single time. One junction end disagrees with the germline gene, perhaps due to a read error. This chain connects TRBV9 to TRBJ2-7; D is uncertain. In germline, CDR1 is SGDLS, CDR2 YYNGEE. CDR3 length: 12 residues. CDR3 sequence reads: CASGVGFYEQYF. DNA of the CDR3: TGTGCCAGCGGCGTAGGGTTTTACGAGCAGTACTTC.

This clonotype turned up a few times. This rearrangement joins TRBV7-2 to TRBJ1-2; the D gene is possibly TRBD1 (5 bases). The CDR3 has 16 residues. V was cut by 2 bases and J by 4 bases, with 17 bases left in between. Germline V lookup: CDR1 SGHTA, CDR2 FQGNSA. CDR3 in amino acids: CASSLLGPGPAYGYTF. The CDR3 DNA follows: TGTGCCAGCAGCTTATTGGGACCCGGGCCTGCCTATGGCTACACCTTC.

The chain carries TRBV7-9 and TRBJ2-5; maybe TRBD1 (6 bases). The CDR3 runs 14 residues. CDR1 and CDR2 from the germline V gene are SEHNR and FQNEAQ (reference sequence). Between the trimmed V and J ends, which lost 8 bases and 11 bases, there was a span of 24 bases. The CDR3, as DNA: TGTGCCAGCCTGACCGGGACAATCTACAATGAGCAGTACTTC. This gives the protein CASLTGTIYNEQYF.

CDR3 DNA sequence: TGTGCCAGCAGCTACCGGGACAGACTGTACCAAGAGACCCAGTACTTC. Amino acids: CASSYRDRLYQETQYF. J is TRBJ2-5 and V is TRBV5-8; TRBD1 matches 7 bases. V was clipped by 3 bases and J by 0 bases; unmatched bases: 8. Germline CDR1 SGHTS, CDR2 YDEGEE. This CDR3 comprises 16 residues.